This T cell receptor (beta chain) is drawn from a study of blood T cell repertoires in COVID-19. Study in general: Donors in the United States, Italy and Spain gave samples during acute or convalescent COVID-19.

Germline CDR1 and CDR2: SEHNR and FQNEAQ (reference sequence). This CDR3 spans 14 amino acids. V was shortened by 1 base and J by 10 bases, with 16 bases between the two germline ends. Seattle enrolled patients during active infection and tracked them longitudinally. Study processing details: Nucleated cell number was recorded as an estimate derived from reference gene primer amplification. TCRdb keeps only in-frame clones here, not all; method: immunoSEQ multiplex PCR. The DNA was the basis for D and trimming; V, J and clone size are from that table. The sample contains roughly 350,000 clones, 88% of which appear only once.

The chain joins TRBV7-9 to TRBJ1-1; weak D call: TRBD1 (6 bases). Input material: peripheral blood. The TCR was taken from a woman aged 70-85 years with COVID-19, enrolled during active disease. CDR3 DNA sequence: TGTGCCAGCAGCTTAGATGGGGGGGCCCCTGCAGCTTTCTTT. Protein sequence: CASSLDGGAPAAFF.